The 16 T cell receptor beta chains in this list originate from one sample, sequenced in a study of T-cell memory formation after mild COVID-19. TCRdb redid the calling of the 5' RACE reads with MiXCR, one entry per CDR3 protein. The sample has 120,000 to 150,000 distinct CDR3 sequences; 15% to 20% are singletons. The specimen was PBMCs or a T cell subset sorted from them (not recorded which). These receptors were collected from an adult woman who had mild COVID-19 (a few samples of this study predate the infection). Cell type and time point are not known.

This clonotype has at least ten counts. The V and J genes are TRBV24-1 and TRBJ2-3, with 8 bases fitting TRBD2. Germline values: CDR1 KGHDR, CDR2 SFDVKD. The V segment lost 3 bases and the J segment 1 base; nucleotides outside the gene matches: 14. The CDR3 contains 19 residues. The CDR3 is CATSDPTYALGLGTDTQYF. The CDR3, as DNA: TGTGCCACCAGTGATCCGACATATGCTTTGGGACTAGGCACAGATACGCAGTATTTT.

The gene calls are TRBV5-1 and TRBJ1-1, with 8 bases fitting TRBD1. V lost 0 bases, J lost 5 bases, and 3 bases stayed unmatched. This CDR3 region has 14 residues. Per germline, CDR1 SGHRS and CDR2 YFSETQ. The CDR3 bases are TGCGCCAGCAGCTTGGACAGGGGGGAGACTGAAGCTTTCTTT. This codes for CASSLDRGETEAFF.

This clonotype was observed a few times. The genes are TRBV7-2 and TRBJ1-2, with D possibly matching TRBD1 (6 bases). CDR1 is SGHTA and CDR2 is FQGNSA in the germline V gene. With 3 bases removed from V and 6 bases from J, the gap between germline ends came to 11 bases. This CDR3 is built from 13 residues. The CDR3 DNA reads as TGTGCCAGCAGCTTGGGGGCCACGGATGGCTACACCTTC. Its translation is CASSLGATDGYTF. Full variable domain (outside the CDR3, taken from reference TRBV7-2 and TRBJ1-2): GAGVSQSPSNKVTEKGKDVELRCDPISGHTALYWYRQSLGQGLEFLIYFQGNSAPDKSGLPSDRFSAERTGGSVSTLTIQRTQQEDSAVYLCASSLGATDGYTFGSGTRLTVV.

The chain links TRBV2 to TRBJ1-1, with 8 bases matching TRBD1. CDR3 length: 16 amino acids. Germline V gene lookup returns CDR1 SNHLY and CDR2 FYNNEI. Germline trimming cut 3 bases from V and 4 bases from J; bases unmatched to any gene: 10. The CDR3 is CASSDRQGLGITEAFF. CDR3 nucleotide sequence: TGTGCCAGCAGTGACCGACAGGGGTTGGGGATCACTGAAGCTTTCTTT.

The CDR3 coding sequence is TGTGCCAGCAGTGAAAACAGGGGTAGCAATCAGCCCCAGCATTTT. Translating it yields CASSENRGSNQPQHF. The V gene is TRBV2, the J gene TRBJ1-5, with TRBD1 matching 7 bases. J gave up 0 bases and V 2 bases, and 1 base lay outside the gene matches. The CDR3 contains 15 residues. CDR1 is SNHLY and CDR2 is FYNNEI in the germline V gene. Looking up the rest from reference TRBV2 and TRBJ1-5 gives the full variable domain: EPEVTQTPSHQVTQMGQEVILRCVPISNHLYFYWYRQILGQKVEFLVSFYNNEISEKSEIFDDQFSVERPDGSNFTLKIRSTKLEDSAMYFCASSENRGSNQPQHFGDGTRLSIL.

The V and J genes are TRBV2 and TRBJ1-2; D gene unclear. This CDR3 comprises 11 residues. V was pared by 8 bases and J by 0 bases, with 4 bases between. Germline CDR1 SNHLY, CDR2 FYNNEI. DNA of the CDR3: TGTGCCAGCGAGACTAACTATGGCTACACCTTC. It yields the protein CASETNYGYTF.

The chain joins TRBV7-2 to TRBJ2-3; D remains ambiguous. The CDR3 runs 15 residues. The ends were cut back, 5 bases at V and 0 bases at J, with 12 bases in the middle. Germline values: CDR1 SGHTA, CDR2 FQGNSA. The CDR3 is CASSLTSFSTDTQYF. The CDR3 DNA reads TGTGCCAGCAGCCTGACTTCCTTTAGCACAGATACGCAGTATTTT.

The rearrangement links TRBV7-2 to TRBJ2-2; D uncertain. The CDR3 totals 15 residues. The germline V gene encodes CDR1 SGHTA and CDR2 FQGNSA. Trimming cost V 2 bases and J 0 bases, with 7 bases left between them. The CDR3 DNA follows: TGTGCCAGCAGCTTACAGCTATCGAACACCGGGGAGCTGTTTTTT. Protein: CASSLQLSNTGELFF.

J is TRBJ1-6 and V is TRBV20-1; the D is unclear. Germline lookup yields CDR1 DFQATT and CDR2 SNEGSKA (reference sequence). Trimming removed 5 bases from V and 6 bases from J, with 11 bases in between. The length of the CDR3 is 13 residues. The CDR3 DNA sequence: TGCAGTGCTCGTAGACCGAGTAATTCACCCCTCCACTTT. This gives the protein CSARRPSNSPLHF.

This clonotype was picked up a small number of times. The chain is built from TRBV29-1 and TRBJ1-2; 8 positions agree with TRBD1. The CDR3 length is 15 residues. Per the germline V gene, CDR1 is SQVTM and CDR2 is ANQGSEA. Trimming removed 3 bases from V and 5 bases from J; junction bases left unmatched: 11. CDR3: CSVDGERTGRYGYTF. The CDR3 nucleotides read TGCAGCGTTGACGGGGAACGGACAGGGCGTTATGGCTACACCTTC.

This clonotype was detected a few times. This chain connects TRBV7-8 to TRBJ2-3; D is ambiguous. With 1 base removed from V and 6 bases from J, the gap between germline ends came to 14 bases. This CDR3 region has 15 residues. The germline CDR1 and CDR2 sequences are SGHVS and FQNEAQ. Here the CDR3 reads CASSLGATSGDTQYF. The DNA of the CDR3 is TGTGCCAGCAGCTTAGGGGCTACCTCCGGGGATACGCAGTATTTT.

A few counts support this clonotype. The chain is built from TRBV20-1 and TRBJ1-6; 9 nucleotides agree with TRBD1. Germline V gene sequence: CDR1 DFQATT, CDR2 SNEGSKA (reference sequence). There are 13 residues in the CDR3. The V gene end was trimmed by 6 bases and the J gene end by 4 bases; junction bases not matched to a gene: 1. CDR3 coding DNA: TGCAGTGCCGGACAGGGGTATAATTCACCCCTCCACTTT. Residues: CSAGQGYNSPLHF.

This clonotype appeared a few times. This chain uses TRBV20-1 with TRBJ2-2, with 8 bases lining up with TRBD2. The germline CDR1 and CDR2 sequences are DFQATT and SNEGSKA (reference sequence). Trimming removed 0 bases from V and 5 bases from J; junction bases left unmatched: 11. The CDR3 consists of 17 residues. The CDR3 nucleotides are TGCAGTGCTAGAGAAATATTAGCGGGGTCCTCAACCGGGGAGCTGTTTTTT. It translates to CSAREILAGSSTGELFF.

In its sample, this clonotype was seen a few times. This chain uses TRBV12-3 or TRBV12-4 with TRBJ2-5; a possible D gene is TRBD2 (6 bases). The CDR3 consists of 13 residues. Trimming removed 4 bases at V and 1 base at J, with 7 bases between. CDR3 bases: TGTGCCAGCAGTTGGGGGGTCCAAGAGACCCAGTACTTC. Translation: CASSWGVQETQYF.

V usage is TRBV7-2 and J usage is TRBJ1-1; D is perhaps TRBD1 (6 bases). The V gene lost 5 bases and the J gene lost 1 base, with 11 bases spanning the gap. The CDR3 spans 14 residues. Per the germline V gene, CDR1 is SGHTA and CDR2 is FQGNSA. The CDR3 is CASSPGASNTEAFF. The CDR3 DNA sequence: TGTGCCAGCAGCCCAGGGGCCTCGAACACTGAAGCTTTCTTT.

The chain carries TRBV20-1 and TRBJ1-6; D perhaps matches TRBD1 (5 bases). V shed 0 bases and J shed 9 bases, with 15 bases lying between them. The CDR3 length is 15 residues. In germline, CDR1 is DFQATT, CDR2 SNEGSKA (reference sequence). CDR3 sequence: CSARDMRAGGSPLHF. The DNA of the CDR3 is TGCAGTGCTAGAGATATGCGGGCCGGGGGTTCACCCCTCCACTTT.